This TCR beta chain was captured by sequencing in a study of OX40 agonist ivuxolimab in advanced cancers. Overall study: Patients received ivuxolimab, an intravenous treatment, every 2 weeks at 0.01 to 10 mg/kg.

The CDR3 is 15 amino acids. V dropped 1 base and J dropped 2 bases, with 8 bases sitting between them. From germline, CDR1 is SGHTA and CDR2 FQGTGA. Profiling relied on immunoSEQ multiplex PCR, and the TCRdb table lists in-frame clones only, not all of them. This table has tens of thousands of clones, 86% appearing once. In its sample, this clone was seen once. Its cognate antigen is unknown. Notes on the study in general: Averaged across samples, CD8+ T cells carried more expanded clones than CD4+ did.

The sequencing here drew on CD4+ or CD8+ T cells sorted from blood, taken in a trial of the OX40 agonist ivuxolimab. The clonotype comes from an adult with an advanced solid tumor such as melanoma, head and neck, liver or kidney cancer. V usage is TRBV7-3 and J usage is TRBJ2-2; D may be TRBD2 (5 bases). CDR3 loop: CASSLMGSNTGELFF. The CDR3 DNA reads as TGTGCCAGCAGCTTAATGGGGAGCAACACCGGGGAGCTGTTTTTT.